The 26 T cell receptor beta chains in this list originate from one sample, sequenced in a study of T cells in Graves' hyperthyroidism and ophthalmopathy. The investigators amplified TCR beta CDR3 regions from RNA transcripts. The TCR CDR3 first-round RT-PCR relied on the HTBI primer set. TCRdb reanalysed the multiplex PCR reads using MiXCR and keeps one entry per CDR3 protein. The table has approximately 400,000 distinct CDR3 sequences, about 13% seen once. The sample consisted of blood. The receptors were sampled from a man younger than 45 with Graves' hyperthyroidism that later progressed to Graves' ophthalmopathy.

For this clonotype: A much larger clone differs by one base, so this may be a read error. The chain links TRBV6-1 to TRBJ1-5, with a possible D match to TRBD1 (6 bases). CDR3 length: 14 residues. Germline V gene sequence: CDR1 MNHNS, CDR2 SASEGT. Trimming took off 7 bases at V and 4 bases at J, with 14 bases between the two ends. The CDR3, as DNA: TGTGCCAGCATCGGACAGTGTCAGAATCAGCCCCAGCATTTT. Protein: CASIGQCQNQPQHF.

CDR3 in DNA: TGTGCCAGCAGCGTAGGAATAGGGACCTACGAGCAGTACTTC. The encoded protein is CASSVGIGTYEQYF. J is TRBJ2-7 and V is TRBV9, with D unresolved. The germline CDR1 and CDR2 sequences are SGDLS and YYNGEE. There are 14 residues in the CDR3. Trimming removed 0 bases from V and 2 bases from J, with 9 bases in between.

This clonotype has a count of ten or more. The chain carries TRBV28 and TRBJ2-7, with 12 bases that match TRBD1. V lost 6 bases, J lost 2 bases, and 5 bases stayed unmatched. This CDR3 is 15 amino acids long. From germline, CDR1 is MDHEN and CDR2 SYDVKM. The CDR3, as DNA: TGTGCCAGCAGATCGGGACAGGGGGCCCCCTACGAGCAGTACTTC. Protein: CASRSGQGAPYEQYF.

This clonotype showed up many times. This sequence joins TRBV6-1 and TRBJ1-2; D remains ambiguous. CDR1 MNHNS and CDR2 SASEGT come from the germline V gene. This CDR3 contains 14 residues. V gave up 6 bases and J gave up 4 bases, with 15 bases separating them. CDR3 amino acids: CASSGALTSYGYTF. CDR3 coding DNA: TGTGCCAGCAGCGGAGCGTTAACTAGCTATGGCTACACCTTC.

In its sample, this clonotype was seen many times. The DNA of the CDR3 is TGTGCCAGCAGTGCGGTGTTCAGGAATGAGCAGTTCTTC. Its protein is CASSAVFRNEQFF. The gene calls are TRBV6-2 or TRBV6-3 and TRBJ2-1; D not certain. CDR1 MNHEY and CDR2 SVGEGT come from the germline V gene. This CDR3 contains 13 residues. Trimming took off 5 bases at V and 7 bases at J, with 12 bases between the two ends.

This clonotype came up a few times. The V gene is TRBV9, the J gene TRBJ1-5; D unclear. Trimming took off 0 bases at V and 8 bases at J, with 15 bases between the two ends. CDR1 and CDR2 from the germline V gene are SGDLS and YYNGEE. The CDR3 totals 15 residues. CDR3 amino acids: CASSVGQGQVEPQHF. CDR3 DNA: TGTGCCAGCAGCGTAGGGCAAGGCCAGGTCGAGCCCCAGCATTTT.

The table lists this clonotype with many counts. The V gene is TRBV9, the J gene TRBJ2-3; D unresolved. This CDR3 is built from 15 residues. Trimming removed 0 bases from V and 0 bases from J, with 8 bases in between. Looked up from germline, CDR1 is SGDLS and CDR2 is YYNGEE. CDR3 sequence (DNA): TGTGCCAGCAGCGTAGAGGGTAGGAGCACAGATACGCAGTATTTT. As protein: CASSVEGRSTDTQYF. Together with reference TRBV9 and TRBJ2-3, the CDR3 gives the full variable domain: DSGVTQTPKHLITATGQRVTLRCSPRSGDLSVYWYQQSLDQGLQFLIQYYNGEERAKGNILERFSAQQFPDLHSELNLSSLELGDSALYFCASSVEGRSTDTQYFGPGTRLTVL.

The CDR3 nucleotides read TGCGCCAGCAGCTTGACAGGGCTAAATGGCTACACCTTC. Its translation is CASSLTGLNGYTF. This chain uses TRBV5-1 with TRBJ1-2; D perhaps matches TRBD1 (6 bases). Germline CDR1 and CDR2: SGHRS and YFSETQ. V gave up 1 base and J gave up 6 bases, with 10 bases separating them. CDR3 size: 13 residues. The variable domain in full, completed from reference TRBV5-1 and TRBJ1-2, reads KAGVTQTPRYLIKTRGQQVTLSCSPISGHRSVSWYQQTPGQGLQFLFEYFSETQRNKGNFPGRFSGRQFSNSRSEMNVSTLELGDSALYLCASSLTGLNGYTFGSGTRLTVV.

The CDR3 coding sequence is TGCAGTGCACGGACTAGCGGGGTTGTAATCTACAATGAGCAGTTCTTC. Residues: CSARTSGVVIYNEQFF. The rearrangement uses TRBV20-1 and TRBJ2-1; 12 bases map to TRBD2. The V segment lost 6 bases and the J segment 3 bases; nucleotides outside the gene matches: 9. The CDR3 has 16 amino acids. Per the germline V gene, CDR1 is DFQATT and CDR2 is SNEGSKA (reference sequence).

The chain uses TRBV28 and TRBJ1-6; TRBD1 aligns across 8 bases. The CDR3 covers 15 residues. V lost 6 bases, J lost 7 bases, and 8 bases stayed unmatched. Germline CDR1 is MDHEN and CDR2 is SYDVKM. CDR3 in amino acids: CASRAPGGFNSPLHF. The CDR3 nucleotides are TGTGCCAGCAGAGCGCCAGGGGGCTTCAATTCACCCCTCCACTTT.

Ten or more counts support this clonotype. V is TRBV12-5 and J is TRBJ2-5; D gene ambiguous. The CDR3 runs to 15 residues. Germline V gene sequence: CDR1 LGHNT, CDR2 FRNRAP. With 1 base removed from V and 3 bases from J, the gap between germline ends came to 12 bases. CDR3 loop: CASGLGRAKEETQYF. The CDR3, as DNA: TGTGCTAGTGGTTTGGGCCGGGCCAAAGAAGAGACCCAGTACTTC.

This clonotype was seen a handful of times. The chain combines TRBV6-2 or TRBV6-3 with TRBJ1-6, with 8 nucleotides matching TRBD1. The CDR3 sequence is 18 residues long. Germline CDR1 MNHEY, CDR2 SVGEGT. Trimming took 8 bases from V and 0 from J; bases not matched to a gene: 12. The CDR3 sequence: CASRGSQGASSYNSPLHF. The CDR3 DNA reads TGTGCCAGCCGTGGTAGCCAGGGGGCAAGCTCCTATAATTCACCCCTCCACTTT.

This clonotype was detected ten times or more. The V and J genes are TRBV7-8 and TRBJ1-1, with no clear D. The CDR3 sequence is 14 residues long. CDR1 is SGHVS, CDR2 FQNEAQ, per germline. V dropped 1 base and J dropped 1 base, with 7 bases sitting between them. CDR3 in amino acids: CASSLVEQNTEAFF. The CDR3 DNA is TGTGCCAGCAGCTTAGTGGAGCAGAACACTGAAGCTTTCTTT.

Concerning this clonotype: This may arise from a read error, as a much more abundant clone is one base away. J is TRBJ1-1 and V is TRBV3-1, with D possibly being TRBD1 (6 bases). Germline V gives CDR1 LGHDT, CDR2 YNNKEL (reference sequence). The CDR3 length is 12 residues. CDR3 protein: CDSSQGQLEAFF. The CDR3 DNA reads as TGTGACAGCAGCCAAGGACAGCTTGAAGCTTTCTTT.

This clonotype was seen a few times. V usage is TRBV30 and J usage is TRBJ1-6, with 7 nucleotides matching TRBD1. Germline V CDR1 and CDR2: GTSNPN, SVGIG (reference sequence). The CDR3 contains 18 residues. V lost 2 bases and J lost 0; bases outside the gene matches: 10. This CDR3 reads CAWSPGQLRNSYNSPLHF. CDR3 nucleotide sequence: TGTGCCTGGAGTCCGGGACAGCTCCGAAACTCCTATAATTCACCCCTCCACTTT. Full variable domain (rest looked up from reference TRBV30 and TRBJ1-6): SQTIHQWPATLVQPVGSPLSLECTVEGTSNPNLYWYRQAAGRGLQLLFYSVGIGQISSEVPQNLSASRPQDRQFILSSKKLLLSDSGFYLCAWSPGQLRNSYNSPLHFGNGTRLTVT.

This clonotype has more than one count but fewer than ten. The junction does not match germline at one end; this may be a read error. V usage is TRBV3-1 and J usage is TRBJ1-5, with 7 bases fitting TRBD1. Germline values: CDR1 LGHDT, CDR2 YNNKEL (reference sequence). The CDR3 runs 15 residues. CDR3 in amino acids: CASSQYRGEGQPRHF. CDR3 nucleotide sequence: TGTGCCAGCAGCCAATACAGGGGCGAGGGTCAGCCCCGGCATTTT.

This clonotype has at least ten counts. The chain has TRBV7-2 and TRBJ1-6, with no clear D. Germline loops: CDR1 SGHTA, CDR2 FQGNSA. The CDR3 is 15 amino acids. V lost 2 bases to trimming and J lost 9 bases, with 14 bases between them. Here the CDR3 DNA reads TGTGCCAGCAGCTTATGTAACAGAATTTGTTCACCCCTCCACTTT. Protein sequence: CASSLCNRICSPLHF.

This clonotype has at least ten counts. The CDR3 sequence: CASSLGQFNTEAFF. Written as DNA, the CDR3 is TGTGCCAGCAGTTTGGGCCAATTTAACACTGAAGCTTTCTTT. The chain uses TRBV12-3 or TRBV12-4 and TRBJ1-1; D call uncertain. The CDR3 spans 14 residues. The V end was cut by 3 bases, the J end by 2 bases, with 10 bases between.

The table lists this clonotype with many counts. V gene TRBV10-2 combines with J gene TRBJ2-5; 11 bases match TRBD2. CDR3 length: 16 amino acids. CDR1 and CDR2 from the germline V gene are WSHSY and SAAADI. The V segment lost 1 base and the J segment 5 bases; nucleotides outside the gene matches: 6. The DNA of the CDR3 is TGCGCCAGCAGTGAGTTCCTAGCGGGGGGAAAGGAGACCCAGTACTTC. It is translated as CASSEFLAGGKETQYF.

This clonotype was seen ten or more times. The chain employs TRBV18 and TRBJ1-1, with D uncertain. This CDR3 has 14 amino acids. Trimming removed 2 bases from V and 4 bases from J, with 11 bases in between. Germline V gene lookup returns CDR1 KGHSH and CDR2 LQKENI. CDR3 residues: CASSPLGAGTEAFF. The CDR3 DNA reads as TGTGCCAGCTCACCATTGGGCGCGGGCACTGAAGCTTTCTTT.

The V call is TRBV2, the J call TRBJ1-2, with 10 bases matching TRBD1. This CDR3 has 15 residues. V lost 6 bases to trimming and J lost 4 bases; unmatched junction nucleotides: 8. CDR1 is SNHLY and CDR2 is FYNNEI in the germline V gene. In DNA, the CDR3 is TGTGCCAGCAGGGGACAGGGGACCGGAGCCTATGGCTACACCTTC. As protein: CASRGQGTGAYGYTF.

This clonotype was seen repeatedly, ten times or more. The chain combines TRBV20-1 with TRBJ1-5; D unclear. Germline loops: CDR1 DFQATT, CDR2 SNEGSKA (reference sequence). The CDR3 contains 13 residues. V was pared by 2 bases and J by 3 bases, with 8 bases between. This CDR3 reads CSARWRVNQPQHF. CDR3 DNA sequence: TGCAGTGCTAGATGGCGGGTCAATCAGCCCCAGCATTTT.

The genes are TRBV20-1 and TRBJ2-7; 11 nucleotides agree with TRBD2. Germline assignment: CDR1 DFQATT and CDR2 SNEGSKA (reference sequence). The CDR3 length is 16 residues. J gave up 2 bases and V 3 bases, and 9 bases lay outside the gene matches. CDR3 sequence: CSASQLAGASTYEQYF. The CDR3 nucleotides read TGCAGTGCTAGTCAACTAGCGGGGGCCTCCACCTACGAGCAGTACTTC.

This clonotype was counted at least ten times. This chain's CDR3 is CASSLGRPGDGYTF. Written as DNA, the CDR3 is TGCGCCAGCAGCTTGGGTCGGCCCGGGGACGGCTACACCTTC. The V and J genes are TRBV5-1 and TRBJ1-2; D is possibly TRBD1 (5 bases). Trimming removed 0 bases from V and 8 bases from J, with 14 bases in between. The CDR3 is 14 amino acids. Germline loops: CDR1 SGHRS, CDR2 YFSETQ.

This clonotype was counted at least ten times. This chain connects TRBV20-1 to TRBJ1-1, with 7 bases identical to TRBD1. The germline gives CDR1 DFQATT, CDR2 SNEGSKA (reference sequence). V lost 5 bases to trimming and J lost 4 bases; unmatched junction nucleotides: 13. This CDR3 region has 15 residues. The CDR3 is CSARDSIGGSTEAFF. The CDR3 DNA follows: TGCAGTGCTCGGGACAGCATAGGAGGGAGCACTGAAGCTTTCTTT.

Concerning this clonotype: With a much larger clone just one base away, this may be a read error. The chain has TRBV12-3 or TRBV12-4 and TRBJ1-3; 7 nucleotides line up with TRBD1. The CDR3 has 14 residues. CDR3 in amino acids: CASNPTGPGSTIYF. For the CDR3, the DNA is TGTGCCAGCAATCCGACAGGGCCCGGAAGCACCATATATTTT.